These T cell receptor beta chains were read from a single sample in a study of post-analysis software for immune sequencing data. In TCRdb, the PCR reads were re-called with MiXCR into one record per CDR3 protein. The profile shows 750,000 to 950,000 distinct CDR3 sequences, approximately 53% of them singletons. The sample comprised blood. Receptors originate from a girl aged 5-17 years with multiple sclerosis. The CDR3 runs from the conserved cysteine through the conserved F or W. D genes are given only for firm matches. Not every row has a clone size; where given, it reads once, few, many or a size class.

CDR3 length: 16; clone size: -; J gene: TRBJ2-3; V gene: TRBV7-3; D gene: -; CDR3 DNA: TGTGCCAGCACCCCAGGGGGGGGTCGTGGCACAGATACGCAGTATTTT; CDR3 protein: CASTPGGGRGTDTQYF
CDR3 length: 15; clone size: -; J gene: TRBJ2-1; V gene: TRBV7-9; D gene: -; CDR3 DNA: TGTGCCAGCAGGGACGGGCCCCAAGATGGCAATGAGCAGTTCTTC; CDR3 protein: CASRDGPQDGNEQFF
CDR3 length: 16; clone size: few; J gene: TRBJ2-7; V gene: TRBV6-1; D gene: TRBD2; CDR3 DNA: TGTGCCAGCAGTGAACGGCTAGCGGGAGGCCATTACGAGCAGTACTTC; CDR3 protein: CASSERLAGGHYEQYF
CDR3 length: 14; clone size: -; J gene: TRBJ1-2; V gene: TRBV29-1; D gene: -; CDR3 DNA: TGCAGCGTCGAGGGATTCTCTACCCAGAGTGGCTACACCTTC; CDR3 protein: CSVEGFSTQSGYTF
CDR3 length: 13; clone size: -; J gene: TRBJ2-1; V gene: TRBV12-5; D gene: -; CDR3 DNA: TGTGCTAGTGCCCCCCCCCAGGGCAATGAGCAGTTCTTC; CDR3 protein: CASAPPQGNEQFF
CDR3 length: 12; clone size: few; J gene: TRBJ1-2; V gene: TRBV10-3; D gene: -; CDR3 DNA: TGTGCCATCAGTGAGTCCAGCGGAGGCTACACCTTC; CDR3 protein: CAISESSGGYTF
CDR3 length: 12; clone size: once; J gene: TRBJ1-1; V gene: TRBV7-2; D gene: -; CDR3 DNA: TGTGCCAGTACACTCATGAACACTGAAGCTTTCTTT; CDR3 protein: CASTLMNTEAFF
CDR3 length: 15; clone size: few; J gene: TRBJ2-7; V gene: TRBV7-9; D gene: -; CDR3 DNA: TGTGCCAGCAGCTATGGGGGGGCCCGAGCAGCCGAGCAGTACTTC; CDR3 protein: CASSYGGARAAEQYF
CDR3 length: 13; clone size: few; J gene: TRBJ2-5; V gene: TRBV7-3; D gene: -; CDR3 DNA: TGTGCCAGCAGCTTAGGCAGGTGGGAGACCCAGTACTTC; CDR3 protein: CASSLGRWETQYF
CDR3 length: 16; clone size: -; J gene: TRBJ2-1; V gene: TRBV5-1; D gene: TRBD1; CDR3 DNA: TGTGCCAGCAGTCTCCCGGACAGGCTCTACTACAATGAGCAGTTCTTC; CDR3 protein: CASSLPDRLYYNEQFF
CDR3 length: 14; clone size: -; J gene: TRBJ2-1; V gene: TRBV6-6; D gene: TRBD1; CDR3 DNA: TGTGCCAGCGACGACAGGGCTTTTCTCGATGAGCAGTTCTTC; CDR3 protein: CASDDRAFLDEQFF
CDR3 length: 15; clone size: -; J gene: TRBJ2-3; V gene: TRBV18; D gene: TRBD1; CDR3 DNA: TGTGCCAGCTCACCGGGGACAGGGCTGACAGATACGCAGTATTTT; CDR3 protein: CASSPGTGLTDTQYF
CDR3 length: 14; clone size: -; J gene: TRBJ2-1; V gene: TRBV5-1; D gene: -; CDR3 DNA: TGCGCCAGCAGCTTGGTACAGGGATGCAATGAGCAGTTCTTC; CDR3 protein: CASSLVQGCNEQFF
CDR3 length: 14; clone size: -; J gene: TRBJ2-7; V gene: TRBV7-9; D gene: -; CDR3 DNA: TGTGCCAGCAGCTTAGTTGGCAAATCCTACGAGCAGTACTTC; CDR3 protein: CASSLVGKSYEQYF
CDR3 length: 16; clone size: few; J gene: TRBJ2-5; V gene: TRBV7-8; D gene: -; CDR3 DNA: TGTGCCAGCAGCTTACAGTCTAGCGCGATCCAAGAGACCCAGTACTTC; CDR3 protein: CASSLQSSAIQETQYF
CDR3 length: 14; clone size: -; J gene: TRBJ1-3; V gene: TRBV9; D gene: -; CDR3 DNA: TGTGCCAGCAGCGACCTTACCTCTGGAAACACCATATATTTT; CDR3 protein: CASSDLTSGNTIYF
CDR3 length: 15; clone size: -; J gene: TRBJ2-7; V gene: TRBV7-9; D gene: -; CDR3 DNA: TGTGCCAGCAGCCAAGGACACTGGAGCTCCTACGAGCAGTACTTC; CDR3 protein: CASSQGHWSSYEQYF